This T cell receptor beta chain was sequenced during a study of identical twins (dated by TCRdb to the mid-2010s). Background on the whole study: To test whether fetal clonotypes persist, the study used deep sequencing on TCR alpha and beta repertoires from monozygotic twins, unrelated adults of various ages, and cord blood. To rule out contamination, replicate twin experiments were performed at different times with different library preparation protocols.

General conclusions and limits of the study: Conclusions relied on cross-sectional statistical analysis, since the same donors could not be followed over many years. Fewer insertions were carried by abundant cord blood beta clonotypes; a weaker similar trend was observed in young adult naive repertoires, while no such trend was observed in memory repertoires. Compared with coincidental sharing between unrelated individuals, out-of-frame TCR alpha sequences shared between twins showed an excess of sequences with low generation probability. In monozygotic twins, recombination models systematically underestimated out-of-frame TCR alpha sharing, but the models matched the sharing seen between unrelated individuals. Invariant T cells such as MAIT and iNKT could partly confound zero-insertion analyses, although diverse VJ usage argued against such confounding for most clonotypes. Excess twin sharing in beta out-of-frame sequences was weaker because fewer shared sequences lowered the signal-to-noise ratio.

The library was made by 5' RACE. Sequenced on an Illumina HiSeq 2000. A universal primer binding site was introduced by template switching, and a unique molecular identifier was present in the final cDNA, enabling accurate counting of TCR cDNA molecules. Specific primers in the conserved constant-segment region were used to synthesize first-strand cDNA for the TCR alpha and beta chains. Each cDNA library was double barcoded, with a SMART-Mk sample barcode plus Illumina barcodes, to control for contamination. TruSeq adapter sequences, together with Illumina sample barcodes, were added in two successive PCR steps. Sequencing of the TCR alpha and beta cDNA libraries was done on the Illumina HiSeq platform using custom primers. The authors' pipeline ran thus. MiGEC was used to process raw reads and extract unique molecular identifiers, and MiXCR was used to find CDR3 positions. For each individual, recombination models were inferred using an EM algorithm with the repgenHMM and IGoR tools. The tcR package in R was used for shared clonotype analysis, with sharing normalized by the product of cloneset sizes. To study raw recombination without the effects of thymic and clonal selection, out-of-frame nonproductive sequences were analyzed. Using fastp at Q25 and MiXCR, TCRdb reprocessed the public reads and kept productive beta chains. When rows share a CDR3 protein, they turn into one entry using the most common DNA and genes. TCRdb's processing, not the authors' own work, is the source of the V and J calls. The sample table contains 500,000 to 550,000 distinct CDR3 sequences; only one count was recorded for approximately 20% of them. Jointly, the top ten make up approximately 0.52% of the sample.

From the germline V gene (reference sequence), CDR1 is DFQATT and CDR2 is SNEGSKA. The CDR3 starts with the cysteine, ends with the phenylalanine, and has 13 residues. This entry keeps only the CDR3 DNA: 39 bases, framed from base 1. This clonotype was seen a few times. Its antigen is still unknown. No base quality information exists; no much larger clone differs at one position. All donors were healthy Caucasians. The twin cohort consisted of three pairs of female monozygotic twins, all aged roughly 18 to 30 years. CD4+ and CD8+ T cell populations were isolated with positive isolation kits from Invitrogen. This sample also belongs to another study, concerning yellow fever vaccine responses in identical twins. The second study, in turn, reports: The authors reported that the T cell response to vaccination in identical twins appeared partly convergent and partly personalized. In identical twins, the study followed T cell clones that responded to the vaccine with precision.

The chain employs TRBV20-1 and TRBJ2-1; the D region possibly corresponds to TRBD1 (6 bases align). Material for sequencing was CD4+ T cells sorted from blood. This TCR was recovered from a woman in her late teens or twenties in good health. The DNA reads TGCAACCAGGGGCGGATGGTAAACAATGAGCAGTTCTTC. Its translation reads: CNQGRMVNNEQFF.